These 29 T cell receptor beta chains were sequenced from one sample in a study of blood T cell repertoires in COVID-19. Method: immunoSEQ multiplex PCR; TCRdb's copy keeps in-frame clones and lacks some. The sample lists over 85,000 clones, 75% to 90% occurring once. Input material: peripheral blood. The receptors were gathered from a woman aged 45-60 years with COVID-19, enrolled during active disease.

The CDR3 nucleotides are TGCAGCGTAGGTCGACAGGACTACGAGCAGTACTTC. Translation: CSVGRQDYEQYF. The chain has TRBV29-1 and TRBJ2-7; D may be TRBD1 (6 bases). This CDR3 is built from 12 residues. Trimming removed 6 bases from V and 3 bases from J, with 12 bases in between. Germline loops: CDR1 SQVTM, CDR2 ANQGSEA.

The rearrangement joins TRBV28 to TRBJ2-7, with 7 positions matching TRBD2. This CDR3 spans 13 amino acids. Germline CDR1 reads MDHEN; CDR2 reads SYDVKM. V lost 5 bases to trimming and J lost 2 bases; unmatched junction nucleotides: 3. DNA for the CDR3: TGTGCCAGCAGTATTAGCGGGCCCTACGAGCAGTACTTC. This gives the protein CASSISGPYEQYF.

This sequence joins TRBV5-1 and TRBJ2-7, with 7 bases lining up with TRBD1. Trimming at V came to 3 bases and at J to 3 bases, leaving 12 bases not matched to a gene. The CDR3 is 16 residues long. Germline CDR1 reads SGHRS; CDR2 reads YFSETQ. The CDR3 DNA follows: TGCGCCAGCAGCTCGATCCGGGACAGTATACACTACGAGCAGTACTTC. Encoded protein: CASSSIRDSIHYEQYF.

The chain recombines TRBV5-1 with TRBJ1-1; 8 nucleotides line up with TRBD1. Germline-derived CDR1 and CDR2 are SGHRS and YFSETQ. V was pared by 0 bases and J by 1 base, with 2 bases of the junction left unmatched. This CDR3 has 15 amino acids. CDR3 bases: TGCGCCAGCAGCTTGGTTCAGGGGGCGAACACTGAAGCTTTCTTT. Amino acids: CASSLVQGANTEAFF. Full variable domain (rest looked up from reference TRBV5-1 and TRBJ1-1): KAGVTQTPRYLIKTRGQQVTLSCSPISGHRSVSWYQQTPGQGLQFLFEYFSETQRNKGNFPGRFSGRQFSNSRSEMNVSTLELGDSALYLCASSLVQGANTEAFFGQGTRLTVV.

The CDR3 DNA follows: TGTGCCAGCAGCGTCACAGGGGGCCAGGATACGCAGTATTTT. Amino acid sequence: CASSVTGGQDTQYF. V is TRBV5-4 and J is TRBJ2-3, with TRBD1 matching over 9 bases. J lost 6 bases, V lost 4 bases, and 6 bases had no gene match. Germline CDR1 and CDR2: SGHNT and YYREEE (reference sequence). There are 14 residues in the CDR3.

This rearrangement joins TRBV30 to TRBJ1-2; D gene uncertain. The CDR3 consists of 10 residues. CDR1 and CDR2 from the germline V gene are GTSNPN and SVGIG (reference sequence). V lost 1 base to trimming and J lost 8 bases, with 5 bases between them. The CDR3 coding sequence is TGTGCCTGGAGTGAAGAGGGCTACACCTTC. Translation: CAWSEEGYTF. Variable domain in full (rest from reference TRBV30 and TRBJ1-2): SQTIHQWPATLVQPVGSPLSLECTVEGTSNPNLYWYRQAAGRGLQLLFYSVGIGQISSEVPQNLSASRPQDRQFILSSKKLLLSDSGFYLCAWSEEGYTFGSGTRLTVV.

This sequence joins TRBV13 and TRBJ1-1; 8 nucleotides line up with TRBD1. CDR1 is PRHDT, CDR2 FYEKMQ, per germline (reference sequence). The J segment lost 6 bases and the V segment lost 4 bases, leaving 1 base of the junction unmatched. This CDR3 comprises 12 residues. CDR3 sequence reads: CASSSDRAEAFF. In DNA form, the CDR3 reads TGTGCCAGCAGCTCGGACAGGGCTGAAGCTTTCTTT.

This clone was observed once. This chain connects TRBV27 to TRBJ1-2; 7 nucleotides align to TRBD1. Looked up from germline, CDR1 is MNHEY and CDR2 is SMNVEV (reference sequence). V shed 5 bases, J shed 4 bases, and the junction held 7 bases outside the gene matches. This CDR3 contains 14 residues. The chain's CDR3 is CASSLRQGPYGYTF. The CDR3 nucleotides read TGTGCCAGCAGTCTACGACAGGGACCCTATGGCTACACCTTC.

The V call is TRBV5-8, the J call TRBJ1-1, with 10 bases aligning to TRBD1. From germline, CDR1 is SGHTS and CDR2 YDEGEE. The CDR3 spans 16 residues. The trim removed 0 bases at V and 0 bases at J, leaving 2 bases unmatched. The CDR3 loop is CASSLGTGGLNTEAFF. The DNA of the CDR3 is TGTGCCAGCAGCTTGGGGACAGGGGGTCTGAACACTGAAGCTTTCTTT.

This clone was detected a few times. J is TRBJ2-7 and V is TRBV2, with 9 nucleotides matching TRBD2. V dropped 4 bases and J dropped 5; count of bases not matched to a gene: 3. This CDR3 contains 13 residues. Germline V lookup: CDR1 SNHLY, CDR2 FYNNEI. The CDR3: CASSVKRGDEQYF. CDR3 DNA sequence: TGTGCCAGCAGTGTTAAGCGGGGGGACGAGCAGTACTTC.

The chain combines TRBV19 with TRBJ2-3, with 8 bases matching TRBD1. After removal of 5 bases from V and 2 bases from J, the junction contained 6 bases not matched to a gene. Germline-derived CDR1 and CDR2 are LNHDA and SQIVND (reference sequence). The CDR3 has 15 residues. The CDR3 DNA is TGTGCCAGTAGTGCCAGGGGGCGACCCACAGATACGCAGTATTTT. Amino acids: CASSARGRPTDTQYF.

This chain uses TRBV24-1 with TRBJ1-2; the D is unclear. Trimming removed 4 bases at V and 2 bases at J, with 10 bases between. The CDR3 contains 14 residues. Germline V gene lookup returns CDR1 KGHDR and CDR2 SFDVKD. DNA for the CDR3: TGTGCCACCAGTGACTGGACTAAGAACTATGGCTACACCTTC. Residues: CATSDWTKNYGYTF.

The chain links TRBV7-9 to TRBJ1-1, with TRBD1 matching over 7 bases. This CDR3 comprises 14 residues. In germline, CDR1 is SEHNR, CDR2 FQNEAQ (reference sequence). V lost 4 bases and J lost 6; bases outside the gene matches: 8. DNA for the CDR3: TGTGCCAGCAGCTCACGACAGGGCCACGCTGAAGCTTTCTTT. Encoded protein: CASSSRQGHAEAFF.

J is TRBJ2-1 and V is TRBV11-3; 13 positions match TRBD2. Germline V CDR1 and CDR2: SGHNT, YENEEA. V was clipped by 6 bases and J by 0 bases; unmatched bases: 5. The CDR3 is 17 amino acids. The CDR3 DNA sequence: TGTGCCAGCAGTTCAGGACTAGCGGGGGCCTCCTACAATGAGCAGTTCTTC. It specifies CASSSGLAGASYNEQFF. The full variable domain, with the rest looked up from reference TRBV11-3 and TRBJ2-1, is EAGVVQSPRYKIIEKKQPVAFWCNPISGHNTLYWYLQNLGQGPELLIRYENEEAVDDSQLPKDRFSAERLKGVDSTLKIQPAELGDSAVYLCASSSGLAGASYNEQFFGPGTRLTVL.

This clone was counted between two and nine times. This chain's CDR3 is CASSQAGTAYGYTF. In nucleotides, the CDR3 is TGTGCCAGCAGCCAAGCCGGGACAGCCTATGGCTACACCTTC. The chain uses TRBV4-2 and TRBJ1-2; 7 bases agree with TRBD1. Looked up from germline, CDR1 is LGHNA and CDR2 is YNFKEQ. J lost 4 bases, V lost 1 base, and 3 bases had no gene match. CDR3 length: 14 residues.

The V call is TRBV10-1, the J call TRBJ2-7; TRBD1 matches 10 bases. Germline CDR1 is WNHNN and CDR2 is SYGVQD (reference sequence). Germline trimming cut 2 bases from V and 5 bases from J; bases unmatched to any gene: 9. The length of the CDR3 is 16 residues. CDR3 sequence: CASSEDNGTGDHEQYF. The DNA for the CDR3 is TGCGCCAGCAGTGAGGATAATGGGACAGGGGACCACGAGCAGTACTTC.

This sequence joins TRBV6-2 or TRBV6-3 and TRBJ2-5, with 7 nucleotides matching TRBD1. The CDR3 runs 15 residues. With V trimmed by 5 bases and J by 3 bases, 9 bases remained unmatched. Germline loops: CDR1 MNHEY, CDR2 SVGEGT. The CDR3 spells CASSLSSGTEETQYF. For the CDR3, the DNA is TGTGCCAGCAGTCTTTCATCCGGGACAGAAGAGACCCAGTACTTC.

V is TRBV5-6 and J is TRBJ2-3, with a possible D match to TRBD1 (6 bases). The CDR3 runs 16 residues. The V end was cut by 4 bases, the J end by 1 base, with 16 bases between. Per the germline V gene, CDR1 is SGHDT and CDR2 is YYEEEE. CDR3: CASSPAGARGTDTQYF. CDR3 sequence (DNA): TGTGCCAGCAGCCCGGCAGGGGCGCGGGGCACAGATACGCAGTATTTT.

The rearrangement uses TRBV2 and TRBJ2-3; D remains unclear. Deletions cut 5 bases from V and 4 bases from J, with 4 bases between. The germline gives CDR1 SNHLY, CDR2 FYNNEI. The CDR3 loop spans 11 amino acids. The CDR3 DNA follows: TGTGCCAGCAGTACTTCAGATACGCAGTATTTT. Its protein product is CASSTSDTQYF. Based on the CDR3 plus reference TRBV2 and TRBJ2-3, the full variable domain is EPEVTQTPSHQVTQMGQEVILRCVPISNHLYFYWYRQILGQKVEFLVSFYNNEISEKSEIFDDQFSVERPDGSNFTLKIRSTKLEDSAMYFCASSTSDTQYFGPGTRLTVL.

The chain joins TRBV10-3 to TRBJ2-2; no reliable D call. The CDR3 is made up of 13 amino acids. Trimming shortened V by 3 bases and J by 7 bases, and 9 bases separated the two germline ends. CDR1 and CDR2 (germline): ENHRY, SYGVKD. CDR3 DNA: TGTGCCATCAGTGAAATACCGGTCGGGGAGCTGTTTTTT. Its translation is CAISEIPVGELFF.

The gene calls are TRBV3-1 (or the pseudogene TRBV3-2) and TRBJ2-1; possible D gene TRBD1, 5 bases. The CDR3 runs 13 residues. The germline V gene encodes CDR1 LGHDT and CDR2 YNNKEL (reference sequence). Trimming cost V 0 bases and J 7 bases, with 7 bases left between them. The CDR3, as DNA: TGTGCCAGCAGCCAAGATCCAGGGAATGAGCAGTTCTTC. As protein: CASSQDPGNEQFF.

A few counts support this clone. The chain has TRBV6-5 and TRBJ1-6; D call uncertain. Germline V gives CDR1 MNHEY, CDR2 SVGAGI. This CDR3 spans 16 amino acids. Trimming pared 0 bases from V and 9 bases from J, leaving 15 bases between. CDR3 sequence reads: CASSYSISDPGSPLHF. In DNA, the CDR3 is TGTGCCAGCAGTTACTCGATTTCCGACCCGGGTTCACCCCTCCACTTT.

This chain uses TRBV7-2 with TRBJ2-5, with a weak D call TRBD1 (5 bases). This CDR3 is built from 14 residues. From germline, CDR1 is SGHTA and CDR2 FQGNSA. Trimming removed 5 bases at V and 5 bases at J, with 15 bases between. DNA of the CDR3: TGTGCCAGCAGCGCTTCTAGGGCAGGGGAGACCCAGTACTTC. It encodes CASSASRAGETQYF.

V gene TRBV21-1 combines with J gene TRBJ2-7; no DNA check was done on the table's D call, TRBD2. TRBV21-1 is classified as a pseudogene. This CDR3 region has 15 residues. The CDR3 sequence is CASSGGGWEAYEQYF. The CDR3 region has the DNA TGTGCCAGCAGCGGTGGTGGGTGGGAGGCCTACGAGCAGTACTTC.

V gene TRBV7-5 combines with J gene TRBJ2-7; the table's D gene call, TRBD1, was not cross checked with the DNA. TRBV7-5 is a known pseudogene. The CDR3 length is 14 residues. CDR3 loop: CVRSLGQGSYEQYF. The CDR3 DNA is TGTGTCAGAAGCTTAGGCCAGGGGAGCTACGAGCAGTACTTC.

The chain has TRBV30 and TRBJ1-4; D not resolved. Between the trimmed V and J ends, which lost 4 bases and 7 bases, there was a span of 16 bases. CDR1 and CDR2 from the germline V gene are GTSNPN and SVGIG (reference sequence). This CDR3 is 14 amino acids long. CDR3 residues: CAWKAWRVGEKLFF. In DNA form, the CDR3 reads TGTGCCTGGAAAGCGTGGAGGGTGGGTGAAAAACTGTTTTTT.

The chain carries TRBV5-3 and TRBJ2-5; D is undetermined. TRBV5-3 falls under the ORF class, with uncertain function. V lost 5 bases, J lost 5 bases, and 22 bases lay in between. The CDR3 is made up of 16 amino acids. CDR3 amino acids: CARSPFRYRRRETQYF. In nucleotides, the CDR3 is TGTGCCAGAAGTCCTTTTAGGTATAGGCGGCGTGAGACCCAGTACTTC.

The CDR3 region is CASSPGTSLYQETQYF. The CDR3 DNA sequence: TGTGCCAGCAGCCCCGGGACTAGCTTGTACCAAGAGACCCAGTACTTC. V usage is TRBV6-2 or TRBV6-3 and J usage is TRBJ2-5; the match to TRBD2 covers 9 bases. With 6 bases clipped from V and 0 bases from J, the junction kept 8 bases outside the gene matches. In germline, CDR1 is MNHEY, CDR2 SVGEGT. The CDR3 has 16 amino acids.

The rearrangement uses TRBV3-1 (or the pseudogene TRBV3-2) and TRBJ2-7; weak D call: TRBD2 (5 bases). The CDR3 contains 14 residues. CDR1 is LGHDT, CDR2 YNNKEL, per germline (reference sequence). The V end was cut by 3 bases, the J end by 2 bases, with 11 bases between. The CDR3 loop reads CASSQLAGPYEQYF. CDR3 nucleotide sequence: TGTGCCAGCAGCCAGCTTGCGGGCCCCTACGAGCAGTACTTC.